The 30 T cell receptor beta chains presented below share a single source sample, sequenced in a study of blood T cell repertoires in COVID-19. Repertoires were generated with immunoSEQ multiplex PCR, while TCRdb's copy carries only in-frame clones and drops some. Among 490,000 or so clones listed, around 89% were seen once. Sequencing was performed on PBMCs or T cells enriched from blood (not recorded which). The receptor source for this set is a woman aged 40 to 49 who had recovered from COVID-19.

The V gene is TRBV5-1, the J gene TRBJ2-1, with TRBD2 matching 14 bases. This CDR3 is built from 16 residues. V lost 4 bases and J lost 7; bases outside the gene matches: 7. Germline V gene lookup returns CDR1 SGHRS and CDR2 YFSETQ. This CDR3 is CASSSGTSGSRNEQFF. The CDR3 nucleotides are TGCGCCAGCAGCAGCGGGACTAGCGGGAGTAGGAATGAGCAGTTCTTC.

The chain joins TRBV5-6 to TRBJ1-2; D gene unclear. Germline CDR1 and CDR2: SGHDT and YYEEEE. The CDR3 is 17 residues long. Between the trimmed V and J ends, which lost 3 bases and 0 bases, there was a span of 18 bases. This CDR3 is CASSWSPNSRANYGYTF. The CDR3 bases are TGTGCCAGCAGCTGGAGCCCTAACTCGAGAGCTAACTATGGCTACACCTTC.

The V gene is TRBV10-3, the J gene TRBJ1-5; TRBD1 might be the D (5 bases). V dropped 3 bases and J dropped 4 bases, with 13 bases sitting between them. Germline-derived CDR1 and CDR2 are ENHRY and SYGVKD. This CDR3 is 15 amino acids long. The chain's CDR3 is CAISESGGLNQPQHF. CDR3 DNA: TGTGCCATCAGTGAATCGGGGGGATTGAATCAGCCCCAGCATTTT.

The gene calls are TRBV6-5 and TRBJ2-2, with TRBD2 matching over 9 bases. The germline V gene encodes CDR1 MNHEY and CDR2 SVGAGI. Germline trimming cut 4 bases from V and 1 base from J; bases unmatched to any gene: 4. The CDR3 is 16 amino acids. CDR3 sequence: CASSFLLAGNTGELFF. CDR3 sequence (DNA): TGTGCCAGCAGTTTTCTACTAGCGGGGAACACCGGGGAGCTGTTTTTT.

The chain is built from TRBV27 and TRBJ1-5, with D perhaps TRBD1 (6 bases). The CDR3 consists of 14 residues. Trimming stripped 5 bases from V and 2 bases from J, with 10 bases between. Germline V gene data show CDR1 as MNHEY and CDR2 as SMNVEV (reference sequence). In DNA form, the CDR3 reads TGTGCCAGCAGTACAGGGTTGGGCAATCAGCCCCAGCATTTT. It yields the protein CASSTGLGNQPQHF.

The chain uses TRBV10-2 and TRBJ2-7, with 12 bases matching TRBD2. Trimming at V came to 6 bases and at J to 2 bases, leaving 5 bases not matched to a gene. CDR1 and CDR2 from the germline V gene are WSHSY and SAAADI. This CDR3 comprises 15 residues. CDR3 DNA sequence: TGCGCCAGCAGGCTAGCGGGAGGGGGTGCCTACGAGCAGTACTTC. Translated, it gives CASRLAGGGAYEQYF.

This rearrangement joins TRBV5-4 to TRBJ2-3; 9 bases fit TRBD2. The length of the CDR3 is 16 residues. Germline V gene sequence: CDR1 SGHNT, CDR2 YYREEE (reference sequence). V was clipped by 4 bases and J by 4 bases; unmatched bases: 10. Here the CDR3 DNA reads TGTGCCAGCAGCCCCTCTAGCGGGACGTCCTCAGATACGCAGTATTTT. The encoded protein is CASSPSSGTSSDTQYF.

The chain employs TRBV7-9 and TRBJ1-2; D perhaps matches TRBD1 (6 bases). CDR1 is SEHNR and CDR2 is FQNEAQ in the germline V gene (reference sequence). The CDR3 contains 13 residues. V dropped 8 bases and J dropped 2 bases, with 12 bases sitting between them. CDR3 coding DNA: TGTGCCAGCTTGGACAGCGCGAACTATGGCTACACCTTC. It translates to CASLDSANYGYTF.

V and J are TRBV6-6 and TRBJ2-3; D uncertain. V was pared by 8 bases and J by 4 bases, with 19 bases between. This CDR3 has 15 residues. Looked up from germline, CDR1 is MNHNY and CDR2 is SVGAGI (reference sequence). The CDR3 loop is CASAVGPSRADTQYF. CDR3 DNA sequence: TGTGCCAGCGCCGTTGGTCCCTCCCGCGCAGATACGCAGTATTTT.

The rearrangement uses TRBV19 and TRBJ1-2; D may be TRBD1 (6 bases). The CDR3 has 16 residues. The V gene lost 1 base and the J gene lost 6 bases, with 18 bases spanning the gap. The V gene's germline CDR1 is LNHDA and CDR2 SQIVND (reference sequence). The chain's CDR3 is CASSIVPTGLVDGYTF. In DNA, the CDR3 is TGTGCCAGTAGTATAGTCCCCACAGGGCTAGTCGATGGCTACACCTTC.

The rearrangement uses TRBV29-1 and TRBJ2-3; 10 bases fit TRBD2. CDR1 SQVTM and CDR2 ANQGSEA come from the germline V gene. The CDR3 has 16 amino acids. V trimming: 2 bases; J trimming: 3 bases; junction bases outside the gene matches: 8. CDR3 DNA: TGCAGCGTTGAATTTCAGCTAGCGGGAGTGACAGATACGCAGTATTTT. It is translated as CSVEFQLAGVTDTQYF.

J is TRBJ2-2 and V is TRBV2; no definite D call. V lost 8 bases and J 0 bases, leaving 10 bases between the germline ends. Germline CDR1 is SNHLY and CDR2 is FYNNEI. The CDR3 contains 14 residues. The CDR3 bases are TGTGCCAGCCAGAATCAACCGAACACCGGGGAGCTGTTTTTT. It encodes CASQNQPNTGELFF.

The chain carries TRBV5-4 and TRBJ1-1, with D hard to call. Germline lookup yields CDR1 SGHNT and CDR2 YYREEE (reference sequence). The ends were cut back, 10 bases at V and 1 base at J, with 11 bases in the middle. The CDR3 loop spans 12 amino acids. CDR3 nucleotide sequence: TGTGCCGGCCGCGGGAAGAACACTGAAGCTTTCTTT. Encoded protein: CAGRGKNTEAFF.

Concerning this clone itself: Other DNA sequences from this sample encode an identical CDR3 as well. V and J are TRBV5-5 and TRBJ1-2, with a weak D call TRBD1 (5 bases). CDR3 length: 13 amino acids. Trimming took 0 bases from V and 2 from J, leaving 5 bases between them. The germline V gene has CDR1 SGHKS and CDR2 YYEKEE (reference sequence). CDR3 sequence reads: CASSLAGNYGYTF. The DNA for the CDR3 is TGTGCCAGCAGCTTGGCAGGGAACTATGGCTACACCTTC. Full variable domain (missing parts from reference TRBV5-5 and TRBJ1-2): DAGVTQSPTHLIKTRGQQVTLRCSPISGHKSVSWYQQVLGQGPQFIFQYYEKEERGRGNFPDRFSARQFPNYSSELNVNALLLGDSALYLCASSLAGNYGYTFGSGTRLTVV.

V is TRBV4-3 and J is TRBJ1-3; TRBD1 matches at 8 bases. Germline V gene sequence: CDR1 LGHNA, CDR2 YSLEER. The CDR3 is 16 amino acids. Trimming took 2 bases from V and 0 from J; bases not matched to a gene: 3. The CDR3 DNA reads TGCGCCAGCAGCCAATACAGGGGGAGCTCTGGAAACACCATATATTTT. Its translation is CASSQYRGSSGNTIYF.

Here the CDR3 reads CASSTSGGPGTQYF. CDR3 coding DNA: TGTGCCAGTAGTACCAGCGGGGGGCCGGGGACCCAGTACTTC. The rearrangement uses TRBV19 and TRBJ2-5; 9 bases align to TRBD2. The V gene end was trimmed by 4 bases and the J gene end by 7 bases; junction bases not matched to a gene: 7. CDR3 length: 14 residues. CDR1 and CDR2 from the germline V gene are LNHDA and SQIVND (reference sequence).

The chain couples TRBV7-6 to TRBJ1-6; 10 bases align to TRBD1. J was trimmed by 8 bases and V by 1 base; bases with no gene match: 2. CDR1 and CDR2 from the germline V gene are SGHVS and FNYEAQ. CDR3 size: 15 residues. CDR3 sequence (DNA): TGTGCCAGCAGCTTAGGACAGGGGGCTCATTCACCCCTCCACTTT. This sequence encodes CASSLGQGAHSPLHF.

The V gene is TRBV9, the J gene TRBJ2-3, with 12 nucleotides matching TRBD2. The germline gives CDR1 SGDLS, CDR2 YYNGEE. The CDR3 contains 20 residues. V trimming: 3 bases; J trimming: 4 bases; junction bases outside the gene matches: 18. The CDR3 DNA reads TGTGCCAGCAGCGCCTCGACTAGCGGGAGAGGTTGGGGGAGTGCAGATACGCAGTATTTT. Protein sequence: CASSASTSGRGWGSADTQYF.

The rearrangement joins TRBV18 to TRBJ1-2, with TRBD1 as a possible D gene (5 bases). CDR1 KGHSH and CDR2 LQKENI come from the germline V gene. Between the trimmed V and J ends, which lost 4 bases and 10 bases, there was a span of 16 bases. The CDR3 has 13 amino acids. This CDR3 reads CASSLSREAVYTF. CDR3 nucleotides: TGTGCCAGCTCACTTTCCAGGGAGGCGGTCTACACCTTC.

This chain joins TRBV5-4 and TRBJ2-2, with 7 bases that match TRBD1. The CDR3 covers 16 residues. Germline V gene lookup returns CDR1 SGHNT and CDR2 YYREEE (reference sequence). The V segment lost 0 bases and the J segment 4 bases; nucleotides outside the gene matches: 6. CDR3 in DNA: TGTGCCAGCAGCTTGGGGACAGGCGAAGTCACCGGGGAGCTGTTTTTT. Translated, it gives CASSLGTGEVTGELFF.

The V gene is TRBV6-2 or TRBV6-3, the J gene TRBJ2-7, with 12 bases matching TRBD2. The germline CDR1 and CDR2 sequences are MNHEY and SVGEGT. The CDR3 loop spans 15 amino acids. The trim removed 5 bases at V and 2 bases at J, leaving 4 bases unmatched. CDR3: CASSRLAGDTYEQYF. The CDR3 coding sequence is TGTGCCAGCAGTCGACTAGCGGGAGACACCTACGAGCAGTACTTC.

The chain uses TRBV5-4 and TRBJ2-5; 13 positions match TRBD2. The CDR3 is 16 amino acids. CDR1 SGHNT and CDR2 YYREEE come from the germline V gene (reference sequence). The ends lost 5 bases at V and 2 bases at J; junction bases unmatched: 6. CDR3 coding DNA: TGTGCCAGCAGGGATACTAGCGGGAGGGAGCAAGAGACCCAGTACTTC. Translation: CASRDTSGREQETQYF.

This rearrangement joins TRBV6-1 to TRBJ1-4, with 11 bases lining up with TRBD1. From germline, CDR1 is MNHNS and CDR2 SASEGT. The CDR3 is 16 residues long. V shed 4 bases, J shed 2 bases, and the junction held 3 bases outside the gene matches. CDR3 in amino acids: CASSGTGGATNEKLFF. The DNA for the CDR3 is TGTGCCAGCAGTGGGACAGGGGGCGCGACTAATGAAAAACTGTTTTTT.

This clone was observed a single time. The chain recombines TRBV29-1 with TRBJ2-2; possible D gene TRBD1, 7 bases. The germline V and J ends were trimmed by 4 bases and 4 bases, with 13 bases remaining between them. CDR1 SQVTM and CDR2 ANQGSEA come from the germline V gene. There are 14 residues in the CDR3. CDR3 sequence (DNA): TGCAGCGTTGTAGGTCAGGGGGGCACCGGGGAGCTGTTTTTT. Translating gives CSVVGQGGTGELFF.

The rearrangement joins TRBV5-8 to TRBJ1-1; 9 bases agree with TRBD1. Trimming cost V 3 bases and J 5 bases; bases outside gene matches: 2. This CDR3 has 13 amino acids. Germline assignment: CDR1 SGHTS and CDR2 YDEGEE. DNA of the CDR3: TGTGCCAGCAGCTGGGACAGGGAGACTGAAGCTTTCTTT. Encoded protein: CASSWDRETEAFF.

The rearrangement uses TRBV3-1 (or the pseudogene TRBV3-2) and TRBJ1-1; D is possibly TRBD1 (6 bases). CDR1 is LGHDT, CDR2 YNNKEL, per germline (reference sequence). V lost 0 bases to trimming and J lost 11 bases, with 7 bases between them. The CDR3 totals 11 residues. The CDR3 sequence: CASSQDRGAFF. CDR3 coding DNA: TGTGCCAGCAGCCAAGACAGGGGTGCTTTCTTT.

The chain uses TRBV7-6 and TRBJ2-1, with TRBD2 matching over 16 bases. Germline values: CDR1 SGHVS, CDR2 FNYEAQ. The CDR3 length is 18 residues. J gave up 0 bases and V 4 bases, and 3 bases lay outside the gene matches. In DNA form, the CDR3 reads TGTGCCAGCAGCTCCGGGACTAGCGGGAGGGTCTCCTACAATGAGCAGTTCTTC. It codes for CASSSGTSGRVSYNEQFF.

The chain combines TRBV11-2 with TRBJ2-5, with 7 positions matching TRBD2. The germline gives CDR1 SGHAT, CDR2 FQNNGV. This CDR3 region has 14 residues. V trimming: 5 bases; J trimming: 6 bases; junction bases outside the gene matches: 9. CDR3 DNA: TGTGCCAGCAGCCCGGGGGGAGGGGTGAAGACCCAGTACTTC. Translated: CASSPGGGVKTQYF.

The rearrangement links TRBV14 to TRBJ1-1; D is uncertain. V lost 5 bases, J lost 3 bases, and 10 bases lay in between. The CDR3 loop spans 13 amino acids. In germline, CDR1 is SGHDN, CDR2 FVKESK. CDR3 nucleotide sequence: TGTGCCAGCAGCGACGGGGTTTACACTGAAGCTTTCTTT. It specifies CASSDGVYTEAFF.

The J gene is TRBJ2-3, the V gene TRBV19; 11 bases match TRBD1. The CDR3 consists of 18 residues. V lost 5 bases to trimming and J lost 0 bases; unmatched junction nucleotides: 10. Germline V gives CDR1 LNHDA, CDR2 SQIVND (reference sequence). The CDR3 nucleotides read TGTGCCAGTAGTTACTACTATGGGACAGGGGGAAGCACAGATACGCAGTATTTT. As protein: CASSYYYGTGGSTDTQYF.